This TCR beta chain emerged from a study of T cell responses to AZD1222 COVID-19 vaccine. Across the whole study: Second doses that came at about 4 or about 12 weeks were put together.

This clone is a singleton in its sample. Its antigen is as yet unknown. A read error may produce the germline difference seen at one junction end. CDR3 length equals 15 residues. Germline lookup yields CDR1 SSHAT and CDR2 FNYEAQ (reference sequence). The assay was immunoSEQ multiplex PCR, and TCRdb's table has in-frame clones only and misses some. Here the sample spans about 160,000 clones, around 89% being singletons. Regarding the study as a whole: Females made up more of the donors, who were largely white British, and clonal diversity may have come out too low. Spike-specific TCR breadth and depth rose after two AZD1222 doses. Among vaccine-associated CD4 TCRs, coverage spanned spike, with dominance at 160-218 and 743-854.

This receptor was identified in an adult in good health. The V call is TRBV7-7, the J call TRBJ2-7; tentative D call: TRBD1 (6 bases). This specimen consisted of peripheral blood, obtained on day 0 of AZD1222 vaccination. This chain's CDR3 is CASSLAQGPSYEQYF. In DNA, the CDR3 is TGTGCTAGCAGCTTAGCACAGGGCCCGTCCTACGAGCAGTACTTC.